Described below is a single T cell receptor (beta chain) sequence and its context. The antigen remains unidentified. The sample originates from a study of response to subunit inactivated influenza vaccine. TCRdb ran MiXCR on the RT-PCR reads and lists one entry per CDR3 protein. The profile shows a few hundred thousand distinct CDR3 sequences, roughly 22% of them singletons. Notes on the study in general: The authors proposed limited new T cell recruitment per seasonal influenza vaccination.

The CDR3 is made up of 14 amino acids. Trimming removed 8 bases from V and 3 bases from J, with 14 bases in between. Germline CDR1 MNHEY, CDR2 SVGEGT. The TCR comes from a man aged 50 to 69 who received an inactivated influenza vaccine. The sample consisted of PBMCs from blood, taken approximately 20 months after vaccination. This chain uses TRBV6-2 or TRBV6-3 with TRBJ1-5, with TRBD1 as a possible D gene (5 bases). The CDR3 sequence: CASAYQGDNQPQHF. In DNA form, the CDR3 reads TGTGCCAGCGCTTATCAGGGTGACAATCAGCCCCAGCATTTT.